Each of the 25 T cell receptor beta chains below was sequenced from the same sample in a study of shared clonotypes between healthy human individuals. Naive CD8 cells lacked CD45RO and underwent positive selection for CCR7, leaving out terminally differentiated effector memory CD45RA+ cells. This table comes from immunoSEQ multiplex PCR, and its TCRdb copy is limited to in-frame clones, with some not included. The table lists around 600,000 clones, around 96% of them singletons, with around 0.11% in the top ten. Sample: naive CD8+ T cells sorted from blood. The receptors here all came from a woman aged 25 to 39 in good health.

The chain is built from TRBV28 and TRBJ2-7; D possibly corresponds to TRBD2 (6 bases). V was trimmed by 4 bases and J by 0 bases, leaving 10 bases between them. The length of the CDR3 is 14 residues. Germline CDR1 is MDHEN and CDR2 is SYDVKM. CDR3 DNA: TGTGCCAGCAGTTATGGGACTGCCTCCTACGAGCAGTACTTC. Its translation is CASSYGTASYEQYF.

This chain links TRBV5-8 with TRBJ1-4; D call uncertain. V lost 1 base, J lost 0 bases, and 7 bases lay in between. This CDR3 region has 15 residues. CDR1 SGHTS and CDR2 YDEGEE come from the germline V gene. In DNA form, the CDR3 reads TGTGCCAGCAGCTTGAACGATGCAACTAATGAAAAACTGTTTTTT. Amino acid sequence: CASSLNDATNEKLFF.

The rearrangement links TRBV23-1 to TRBJ2-7; no firm D call. TRBV23-1 is assigned to the ORF class and has an uncertain function. V was pared by 0 bases and J by 0 bases, with 18 bases between. The CDR3 runs to 18 residues. CDR3 DNA: TGCGCCAGCAGTCAATCTATCGGTCTTATCTCTCTCTCCTACGAGCAGTACTTC. This sequence encodes CASSQSIGLISLSYEQYF.

This chain connects TRBV29-1 to TRBJ2-7; possibly TRBD2 for D (5 bases). Germline values: CDR1 SQVTM, CDR2 ANQGSEA. Trimming stripped 4 bases from V and 3 bases from J, with 10 bases between. CDR3 size: 12 residues. In DNA form, the CDR3 reads TGCAGCGTTGTTGAGGGTAGCTACGAGCAGTACTTC. It codes for CSVVEGSYEQYF.

V is TRBV29-1 and J is TRBJ2-7; TRBD1 matches 7 bases. Germline CDR1 and CDR2: SQVTM and ANQGSEA. The CDR3 has 12 amino acids. The V and J ends lost 3 bases and 7 bases, in that order; junction bases with no gene match: 6. As DNA, the CDR3 is TGCAGCGTTGAGGTCAGGGGGTGGGAGCAGTACTTC. Encoded protein: CSVEVRGWEQYF.

The gene calls are TRBV6-5 and TRBJ2-1; 8 bases agree with TRBD2. The CDR3 loop spans 15 amino acids. After removal of 5 bases from V and 4 bases from J, the junction contained 7 bases not matched to a gene. The V gene's germline CDR1 is MNHEY and CDR2 SVGAGI. CDR3 sequence reads: CASSLGLGQYNEQFF. The CDR3 DNA reads as TGTGCCAGCAGTCTGGGACTAGGCCAATACAATGAGCAGTTCTTC.

This sequence joins TRBV9 and TRBJ2-5; D is ambiguous. Trimming pared 4 bases from V and 5 bases from J, leaving 9 bases between. Germline-derived CDR1 and CDR2 are SGDLS and YYNGEE. The CDR3 length is 12 residues. CDR3 sequence reads: CASSLSSETQYF. The CDR3 coding sequence is TGTGCCAGCAGCCTTTCCAGCGAGACCCAGTACTTC.

The J gene is TRBJ2-2, the V gene TRBV28, with D perhaps given as TRBD1 or TRBD2 (5 bases each). Trimming shortened V by 5 bases and J by 4 bases, and 11 bases separated the two germline ends. This CDR3 is built from 14 residues. Looked up from germline, CDR1 is MDHEN and CDR2 is SYDVKM. The CDR3 reads CASSAAGSTGELFF. The DNA for the CDR3 is TGTGCCAGCAGTGCGGCAGGGAGCACCGGGGAGCTGTTTTTT.

The chain couples TRBV7-8 to TRBJ2-7, with D possibly TRBD1 on 5 matching bases. Trimming took off 2 bases at V and 2 bases at J, with 10 bases between the two ends. The CDR3 contains 14 residues. Germline V gene lookup returns CDR1 SGHVS and CDR2 FQNEAQ. The CDR3 DNA reads TGTGCCAGCAGCTTATCTCAGGGTACCTACGAGCAGTACTTC. Translating it yields CASSLSQGTYEQYF.

V is TRBV15 and J is TRBJ1-5; TRBD1 agrees at 7 bases. The CDR3 sequence is 15 residues long. V trimming: 4 bases; J trimming: 6 bases; junction bases outside the gene matches: 9. CDR1 is LNHNV, CDR2 YYDKDF, per germline (reference sequence). CDR3 protein: CATSISTGFIQPQHF. The CDR3 bases are TGTGCCACCAGCATTTCGACAGGGTTCATTCAGCCCCAGCATTTT.

The chain employs TRBV11-1 and TRBJ2-5; TRBD2 agrees at 7 bases. Germline V gene sequence: CDR1 SGHAT, CDR2 FQDESV (reference sequence). V was pared by 2 bases and J by 4 bases, with 10 bases of the junction left unmatched. The CDR3 is 16 residues long. The CDR3 DNA sequence: TGTGCCAGCAGCTTAAGGCTTTCGGTAGCGGGAGAGACCCAGTACTTC. Encoded protein: CASSLRLSVAGETQYF.

The chain has TRBV5-6 and TRBJ1-3, with D uncertain. CDR3 size: 17 residues. Trimming removed 0 bases from V and 0 bases from J, with 13 bases in between. Germline V gene data show CDR1 as SGHDT and CDR2 as YYEEEE. CDR3 bases: TGTGCCAGCAGCTTGGGCGGCAGATTAAGCTCTGGAAACACCATATATTTT. Residues: CASSLGGRLSSGNTIYF.

The CDR3: CSVEEARAGSTDTQYF. DNA of the CDR3: TGCAGCGTTGAAGAAGCTAGGGCGGGGAGCACAGATACGCAGTATTTT. J is TRBJ2-3 and V is TRBV29-1, with a tentative D call TRBD2 (6 bases). The CDR3 extends over 16 amino acids. Germline V lookup: CDR1 SQVTM, CDR2 ANQGSEA. V lost 0 bases and J 0 bases, leaving 13 bases between the germline ends.

The rearrangement links TRBV27 to TRBJ2-1; D uncertain. The CDR3 covers 13 residues. Germline assignment: CDR1 MNHEY and CDR2 SMNVEV (reference sequence). The ends were cut back, 8 bases at V and 4 bases at J, with 12 bases in the middle. The CDR3 DNA sequence: TGTGCCAGCCGGGTCGGGTTTTACAATGAGCAGTTCTTC. Translating gives CASRVGFYNEQFF.

This rearrangement joins TRBV4-1 to TRBJ1-2, with D unresolved. Looked up from germline, CDR1 is MGHRA and CDR2 is YSYEKL. V lost 2 bases to trimming and J lost 3 bases, with 10 bases between them. The CDR3 extends over 14 amino acids. CDR3 region: CASSQNTGDYGYTF. CDR3 DNA: TGCGCCAGCAGCCAAAACACCGGGGACTATGGCTACACCTTC.

CDR3 amino acids: CASSLTGVVYEQYF. The CDR3 DNA reads as TGTGCCAGCAGCTTGACAGGGGTAGTATACGAGCAGTACTTC. The V gene is TRBV7-9, the J gene TRBJ2-7, with 8 bases identical to TRBD1. Germline CDR1 SEHNR, CDR2 FQNEAQ (reference sequence). Germline trimming cut 3 bases from V and 4 bases from J; bases unmatched to any gene: 5. The CDR3 has 14 residues.

This clone was seen just once. This chain uses TRBV4-1 with TRBJ2-7, with a tentative D call TRBD2 (6 bases). The V gene lost 0 bases and the J gene lost 2 bases, with 14 bases spanning the gap. This CDR3 has 16 residues. Germline CDR1 and CDR2: MGHRA and YSYEKL. CDR3: CASSQDGGLSTYEQYF. The DNA of the CDR3 is TGCGCCAGCAGCCAAGATGGGGGACTCTCGACCTACGAGCAGTACTTC.

This clone was counted a few times. This chain joins TRBV7-9 and TRBJ1-3; D uncertain. V lost 1 base and J lost 6, with 4 bases in between. The germline V gene has CDR1 SEHNR and CDR2 FQNEAQ (reference sequence). This CDR3 spans 12 amino acids. The CDR3 DNA follows: TGTGCCAGCAGCTTAGGTGAAAACACCATATATTTT. This codes for CASSLGENTIYF. Full variable domain (missing parts from reference TRBV7-9 and TRBJ1-3): DTGVSQNPRHKITKRGQNVTFRCDPISEHNRLYWYRQTLGQGPEFLTYFQNEAQLEKSRLLSDRFSAERPKGSFSTLEIQRTEQGDSAMYLCASSLGENTIYFGEGSWLTVV.

The chain links TRBV4-1 to TRBJ2-1, with D perhaps TRBD2 (6 bases). V lost 0 bases to trimming and J lost 0 bases, with 9 bases between them. Per germline, CDR1 MGHRA and CDR2 YSYEKL. This CDR3 is built from 16 residues. The CDR3 DNA sequence: TGCGCCAGCAGCCAAGATCTGACTAGCTCCTACAATGAGCAGTTCTTC. Encoded protein: CASSQDLTSSYNEQFF.

The chain recombines TRBV2 with TRBJ2-5, with no clear D. V was shortened by 8 bases and J by 0 bases, with 13 bases between the two germline ends. CDR3 length: 14 amino acids. CDR1 is SNHLY and CDR2 is FYNNEI in the germline V gene. In DNA, the CDR3 is TGTGCCAGCGACGGCCCTGCGGACCAAGAGACCCAGTACTTC. Translation: CASDGPADQETQYF.

This chain joins TRBV10-3 and TRBJ2-5; D uncertain. The CDR3 runs to 11 residues. The V gene's germline CDR1 is ENHRY and CDR2 SYGVKD. Trimming removed 3 bases at V and 7 bases at J, with 6 bases between. The CDR3 here is CAISDRGTQYF. CDR3 sequence (DNA): TGTGCCATCAGTGACAGAGGGACCCAGTACTTC.

This chain links TRBV13 with TRBJ2-5; 7 nucleotides align to TRBD1. The DNA end lines up better with TRBJ2-7; the J call may be wrong. The germline CDR1 and CDR2 sequences are PRHDT and FYEKMQ (reference sequence). The CDR3 contains 13 residues. The CDR3 protein is CASSMGQIYEQYF. The CDR3, as DNA: TGTGCCAGCAGCATGGGACAGATCTACGAGCAGTACTTC.

This clone has a handful of counts. This chain connects TRBV2 to TRBJ2-7, with D hard to call. In germline, CDR1 is SNHLY, CDR2 FYNNEI. Trimming removed 5 bases from V and 6 bases from J, with 11 bases in between. This CDR3 spans 12 amino acids. CDR3 residues: CASSTDPGEQYF. DNA of the CDR3: TGTGCCAGCAGTACCGACCCGGGCGAGCAGTACTTC.

The chain recombines TRBV10-2 with TRBJ1-1, with D maybe TRBD1 (5 bases). The ends were cut back, 3 bases at V and 4 bases at J, with 12 bases in the middle. CDR1 and CDR2 (germline): WSHSY, SAAADI. The CDR3 spans 14 residues. In DNA, the CDR3 is TGCGCCAGCAGTGAAGGCAGGGTGACCACTGAAGCTTTCTTT. It yields the protein CASSEGRVTTEAFF.

V is TRBV27 and J is TRBJ2-3; D assignment may be TRBD1 or TRBD2 (5 bases each). Deletions cut 5 bases from V and 3 bases from J, with 18 bases between. Per the germline V gene, CDR1 is MNHEY and CDR2 is SMNVEV (reference sequence). This CDR3 comprises 16 residues. This chain's CDR3 is CASSHRMGSGTDTQYF. For the CDR3, the DNA is TGTGCCAGCAGTCACAGGATGGGGTCGGGAACAGATACGCAGTATTTT.